This passage covers 21 T cell receptor beta chains from one sample sequenced in a study of T cells after somatic rescue of genetic block. Only in-frame clones appear in the TCRdb table, and some are missing; sequencing was by immunoSEQ multiplex PCR. Here the sample spans 110,000 or so clones, 80% to 95% being singletons. The source material was peripheral blood mononuclear cells (PBMCs). All receptors derive from a woman younger than 30.

The chain recombines TRBV7-2 with TRBJ2-5; D remains ambiguous. The CDR3 sequence is 15 residues long. V lost 2 bases, J lost 2 bases, and 12 bases lay in between. Germline CDR1 reads SGHTA; CDR2 reads FQGNSA. CDR3 region: CASSLRVSEQETQYF. The CDR3 DNA sequence: TGTGCCAGCAGCTTAAGAGTGAGTGAACAAGAGACCCAGTACTTC.

The chain joins TRBV18 to TRBJ1-1; no reliable D call. Trimming took off 4 bases at V and 1 base at J, with 10 bases between the two ends. CDR1 is KGHSH, CDR2 LQKENI, per germline. This CDR3 contains 14 residues. CDR3 region: CASSRKGGNTEAFF. The CDR3 DNA follows: TGTGCCAGCTCACGGAAGGGTGGGAACACTGAAGCTTTCTTT.

This chain uses TRBV19 with TRBJ1-1; a possible D gene is TRBD1 (5 bases). The CDR3 covers 14 residues. Germline CDR1 LNHDA, CDR2 SQIVND (reference sequence). The V end lost 6 bases, the J end lost 7 bases, and 18 bases lay between the germline ends. The CDR3 DNA sequence: TGTGCCAGTAGGATCGACAGCCAGATAGGTGAAGCTTTCTTT. Protein: CASRIDSQIGEAFF. The complete variable domain, with remaining parts taken from reference TRBV19 and TRBJ1-1, reads DGGITQSPKYLFRKEGQNVTLSCEQNLNHDAMYWYRQDPGQGLRLIYYSQIVNDFQKGDIAEGYSVSREKKESFPLTVTSAQKNPTAFYLCASRIDSQIGEAFFGQGTRLTVV.

The V call is TRBV19, the J call TRBJ1-5, with no clear D. The CDR3 runs to 14 residues. V was pared by 7 bases and J by 7 bases, with 17 bases between. Germline V gives CDR1 LNHDA, CDR2 SQIVND (reference sequence). CDR3 nucleotide sequence: TGTGCCAGTACCCCCTACGAGGGTAGACAGCCCCAGCATTTT. Its translation is CASTPYEGRQPQHF.

This clone was seen a single time. The genes are TRBV7-8 and TRBJ1-4; the match to TRBD1 covers 9 bases. There are 14 residues in the CDR3. V lost 4 bases, J lost 10 bases, and 7 bases stayed unmatched. Germline lookup yields CDR1 SGHVS and CDR2 FQNEAQ. As DNA, the CDR3 is TGTGCCAGCAGCTCGGACAGGGGAGTTGGAAAACTGTTTTTT. This gives the protein CASSSDRGVGKLFF.

This rearrangement joins TRBV29-1 to TRBJ2-3; the match to TRBD2 covers 12 bases. CDR1 SQVTM and CDR2 ANQGSEA come from the germline V gene. J gave up 5 bases and V 5 bases, and 2 bases lay outside the gene matches. The CDR3 sequence is 13 residues long. Here the CDR3 reads CSVRLAGEDTQYF. DNA for the CDR3: TGCAGCGTTCGACTAGCGGGGGAAGATACGCAGTATTTT.

This clone was seen a single time. J is TRBJ2-3 and V is TRBV15; unclear D gene. The CDR3 length is 13 residues. From germline, CDR1 is LNHNV and CDR2 YYDKDF (reference sequence). The ends were cut back, 0 bases at V and 4 bases at J, with 5 bases in the middle. The CDR3 spells CATSRDIADTQYF. The CDR3 nucleotides read TGTGCCACCAGCAGAGATATAGCAGATACGCAGTATTTT.

The chain is built from TRBV23-1 and TRBJ2-1; the D is unclear. TRBV23-1 is an open reading frame whose function is uncertain. This CDR3 is built from 11 residues. V dropped 8 bases and J dropped 4 bases, with 6 bases sitting between them. CDR3 loop: CASCRYNEQFF. CDR3 in DNA: TGCGCCAGCTGTCGTTACAATGAGCAGTTCTTC.

Here the CDR3 DNA reads TGTGCCAGTAGTATACTGTTCTCTGGGGCCAACGTCCTGACTTTC. Translation: CASSILFSGANVLTF. The J gene is TRBJ2-6, the V gene TRBV19; no definite D call. Per the germline V gene, CDR1 is LNHDA and CDR2 is SQIVND (reference sequence). The V end was cut by 2 bases, the J end by 0 bases, with 5 bases between. This CDR3 has 15 amino acids.

The V and J genes are TRBV19 and TRBJ1-6; 9 nucleotides agree with TRBD1. CDR3 size: 13 residues. V trimming: 8 bases; J trimming: 7 bases; junction bases outside the gene matches: 3. CDR1 is LNHDA, CDR2 SQIVND, per germline (reference sequence). The CDR3 nucleotides read TGTGCCAGTGGCGGACAGGGGAATTCACCCCTCCACTTT. Translating it yields CASGGQGNSPLHF.

This rearrangement joins TRBV4-1 to TRBJ1-2; D possibly corresponds to TRBD1 (6 bases). The V and J ends lost 4 bases and 6 bases respectively, with 12 bases between them. This CDR3 is 13 amino acids long. The V gene's germline CDR1 is MGHRA and CDR2 YSYEKL. The CDR3 here is CASSPRGLDGYTF. DNA for the CDR3: TGCGCCAGCAGCCCCAGGGGTTTAGATGGCTACACCTTC.

The chain is built from TRBV5-4 and TRBJ2-5, with TRBD2 matching over 12 bases. The CDR3 is 16 amino acids. V trimming: 3 bases; J trimming: 0 bases; junction bases outside the gene matches: 3. CDR1 and CDR2 from the germline V gene are SGHNT and YYREEE (reference sequence). CDR3 loop: CASSSRLAGDQETQYF. The DNA for the CDR3 is TGTGCCAGCAGCTCCCGACTAGCGGGGGACCAAGAGACCCAGTACTTC.

The chain combines TRBV18 with TRBJ2-3; D not resolved. The germline V gene has CDR1 KGHSH and CDR2 LQKENI. The ends were cut back, 1 base at V and 1 base at J, with 0 bases in the middle. The CDR3 loop spans 12 amino acids. The CDR3 loop reads CASSPRTDTQYF. In DNA form, the CDR3 reads TGTGCCAGCTCACCACGCACAGATACGCAGTATTTT.

The chain carries TRBV2 and TRBJ2-2, with TRBD1 identical over 11 bases. The CDR3 has 15 amino acids. Germline V gene lookup returns CDR1 SNHLY and CDR2 FYNNEI. After removal of 4 bases from V and 6 bases from J, the junction contained 4 bases not matched to a gene. For the CDR3, the DNA is TGTGCCAGCAGTGGGACAGGGGGCTATCCCGGGGAGCTGTTTTTT. Its protein product is CASSGTGGYPGELFF.

The CDR3 protein is CASSSQITDTQYF. The DNA for the CDR3 is TGTGCCAGTAGTAGTCAGATCACAGATACGCAGTATTTT. V is TRBV19 and J is TRBJ2-3; D gene ambiguous. The CDR3 has 13 residues. Deletions cut 4 bases from V and 2 bases from J, with 7 bases between. In germline, CDR1 is LNHDA, CDR2 SQIVND (reference sequence).

This rearrangement joins TRBV15 to TRBJ1-5, with D possibly TRBD1 on 5 matching bases. Germline CDR1 LNHNV, CDR2 YYDKDF (reference sequence). The CDR3 is 18 residues long. Trimming took 3 bases from V and 4 from J, leaving 22 bases between them. The CDR3 is CATSSTVNVGPRNQPQHF. DNA of the CDR3: TGTGCCACCAGCAGTACTGTAAACGTGGGACCGCGAAATCAGCCCCAGCATTTT.

V usage is TRBV6-6 and J usage is TRBJ1-6; D not resolved. CDR1 is MNHNY and CDR2 is SVGAGI in the germline V gene (reference sequence). The CDR3 loop spans 15 amino acids. The V gene lost 2 bases and the J gene lost 6 bases, with 11 bases spanning the gap. The CDR3, as DNA: TGTGCCAGCAGTTACGAGGGCCAACCTAATTCACCCCTCCACTTT. This gives the protein CASSYEGQPNSPLHF.

The chain uses TRBV7-2 and TRBJ2-7; D not certain. Germline V gene data show CDR1 as SGHTA and CDR2 as FQGNSA. Trimming left V 5 bases short and J 0 bases short, with 11 bases between. The CDR3 extends over 14 amino acids. Written as DNA, the CDR3 is TGTGCCAGCAGCCCGCTCAGGATCTCCTACGAGCAGTACTTC. Its protein product is CASSPLRISYEQYF. The variable domain in full, completed from reference TRBV7-2 and TRBJ2-7, reads GAGVSQSPSNKVTEKGKDVELRCDPISGHTALYWYRQSLGQGLEFLIYFQGNSAPDKSGLPSDRFSAERTGGSVSTLTIQRTQQEDSAVYLCASSPLRISYEQYFGPGTRLTVT.

The chain combines TRBV15 with TRBJ2-5, with D possibly called TRBD1 or TRBD2 (5 bases each). Deletions cut 1 base from V and 7 bases from J, with 16 bases between. CDR1 is LNHNV and CDR2 is YYDKDF in the germline V gene (reference sequence). This CDR3 contains 15 residues. The CDR3: CATSRVGLAQGTQYF. The CDR3 bases are TGTGCCACCAGCAGAGTAGGGCTAGCTCAGGGGACCCAGTACTTC.

The rearrangement uses TRBV4-3 and TRBJ2-7; possibly TRBD1 or TRBD2 for D (5 bases each). The CDR3 sequence is 14 residues long. Germline-derived CDR1 and CDR2 are LGHNA and YSLEER. The V end lost 4 bases, the J end lost 3 bases, and 13 bases lay between the germline ends. CDR3 sequence reads: CASSPRTGLYEQYF. The CDR3 nucleotides read TGCGCCAGCAGCCCGAGGACGGGGCTCTACGAGCAGTACTTC.

V usage is TRBV7-2 and J usage is TRBJ1-2; 8 bases align to TRBD1. Trimming at V came to 5 bases and at J to 10 bases, leaving 9 bases not matched to a gene. The CDR3 covers 13 residues. The germline V gene encodes CDR1 SGHTA and CDR2 FQGNSA. CDR3 sequence: CASSQDRDGDYTF. The CDR3 DNA follows: TGTGCCAGCAGCCAGGACAGGGACGGAGACTACACCTTC.